The rows below give T cell receptor beta chains drawn from one sample of a study of technical replicates of blood from four donors. Only in-frame clones appear in the TCRdb table, and some are missing; sequencing was by immunoSEQ multiplex PCR. Here the sample spans approximately 65,000 clones, 85% to 90% being singletons. Sequences were obtained from PBMCs. These receptor sequences come from a human donor in good health. Some clones in this sample may be carry-over from other donors' samples. The CDR3 runs from the conserved cysteine through the conserved F or W. D genes are given only for firm matches. Clone size, where shown, is once, few, many, or a class for clones that have expanded.

cdr3_length | j_call | v_call | d_call | clone_size | cdr3_nt | cdr3_aa
15 | TRBJ2-1 | TRBV9 | TRBD1 | . | TGTGCCAGCAGCCCAGGCGACAGGGTTACCAATGAGCAGTTCTTC | CASSPGDRVTNEQFF
14 | TRBJ2-7 | TRBV18 | TRBD2 | . | TGTGCCAGCTCAACACTAGCGAAGGAGGCCGAGCAGTACTTC | CASSTLAKEAEQYF
13 | TRBJ2-1 | TRBV7-2 | . | . | TGTGCCAGCAGCCGCAGGGAATACAATGAGCAGTTCTTC | CASSRREYNEQFF
15 | TRBJ1-4 | TRBV19 | . | . | TGTGCCAGTAGTATCCTGACAGCAAACGGCGAAAAACTGTTTTTT | CASSILTANGEKLFF
15 | TRBJ2-3 | TRBV9 | TRBD2 | . | TGTGCCAGCAGCGATTGGACTAGCGGGAGTGATACGCAGTATTTT | CASSDWTSGSDTQYF
15 | TRBJ2-7 | TRBV6-5 | . | . | TGTGCCAGCAGTGCTCCAGGGGAAGGCACCTACGAGCAGTACTTC | CASSAPGEGTYEQYF
15 | TRBJ2-3 | TRBV6-5 | TRBD2 | . | TGTGCCAGCAGTTACACGACTAGCGCCACAGATACGCAGTATTTT | CASSYTTSATDTQYF
13 | TRBJ1-1 | TRBV6-5 | . | . | TGTGCCAGCAGGTATGACATGAACACTGAAGCTTTCTTT | CASRYDMNTEAFF
13 | TRBJ1-2 | TRBV6-5 | TRBD1 | . | TGTGCCAGCAGTGAACAGGGGCCCTATGGCTACACCTTC | CASSEQGPYGYTF
14 | TRBJ2-7 | TRBV12-2 | . | . | TGTGCAAGTCGCAGGGGACTAGCGGGTGACGAGCAGTACTTC | CASRRGLAGDEQYF
15 | TRBJ2-5 | TRBV4-1 | TRBD1 | . | TGCGCCAGCAGCCATCAAGAGGACAGGGGTGAGACCCAGTACTTC | CASSHQEDRGETQYF
14 | TRBJ2-7 | TRBV9 | TRBD1 | . | TGTGCCAGCAGCCGGGACAGGGGATCCTACGAGCAGTACTTC | CASSRDRGSYEQYF
14 | TRBJ1-1 | TRBV6-1 | TRBD1 | . | TGTGCCAGCAGTGAAGGGACAGGGGTCGTTGAAGCTTTCTTT | CASSEGTGVVEAFF
15 | TRBJ2-1 | TRBV9 | TRBD1 | . | TGTGCCAGCAGCCCCAGGGGACAGGGAGGTAATGAGCAGTTCTTC | CASSPRGQGGNEQFF
15 | TRBJ2-2 | TRBV7-2 | . | . | TGTGCCAGCAGCTTAGTTCCAGGGAACACCGGGGAGCTGTTTTTT | CASSLVPGNTGELFF
14 | TRBJ1-2 | TRBV5-1 | . | . | TGCGCCAGCAGCTTGTCTCCCAGGGAGGGTGGCTACACCTTC | CASSLSPREGGYTF
14 | TRBJ2-5 | TRBV5-6 | . | . | TGTGCCAGCAGCTTTGGCGAGGGTAGGGAGACCCAGTACTTC | CASSFGEGRETQYF
14 | TRBJ2-2 | TRBV7-9 | . | . | TGTGCCAGCAGTCTCGCCGCGGGTGCCGGGGAGCTGTTTTTT | CASSLAAGAGELFF
14 | TRBJ2-1 | TRBV29-1 | . | few | TGCAGCGTTGCGGCGGGGATGGACTACAATGAGCAGTTCTTC | CSVAAGMDYNEQFF
11 | TRBJ1-1 | TRBV5-1 | TRBD1 | few | TGCGCCAGCAGCCCGGGACAGGAAGCTTTCTTT | CASSPGQEAFF
18 | TRBJ2-7 | TRBV7-9 | TRBD2 | . | TGTGCCAGCAGCGGTCTAGCGGGAGGATACCGTTTGTCCTACGAGCAGTACTTC | CASSGLAGGYRLSYEQYF
16 | TRBJ2-1 | TRBV15 | . | . | TGTGCCACCAGCAGAGTTGGACTAGAGGGGGGAAATGAGCAGTTCTTC | CATSRVGLEGGNEQFF
13 | TRBJ1-1 | TRBV28 | . | . | TGTGCCAGCAGCTCTCGATCGAAGCCTGAAGCTTTCTTT | CASSSRSKPEAFF
16 | TRBJ1-4 | TRBV7-9 | . | once | TGTGCCAGCAGCTTCAATGGACAGATAGGGGCTGAAAAACTGTTTTTT | CASSFNGQIGAEKLFF